These 11 T cell receptor beta chains came from one sample sequenced in a study of cytomegalovirus exposure and HLA in healthy donors. Profiled with immunoSEQ multiplex PCR; TCRdb holds only in-frame clones, not every one. The sample shows nearly 200,000 clones, 80% to 90% of them seen only once. Sample: PBMCs. All receptors derive from a woman in her twenties or thirties in good health and CMV-seropositive.

The chain is built from TRBV4-2 and TRBJ2-1; unclear D gene. CDR1 is LGHNA, CDR2 YNFKEQ, per germline. Trimming removed 3 bases from V and 7 bases from J, with 10 bases in between. This CDR3 has 13 residues. Here the CDR3 reads CASSHSVVNEQFF. The CDR3 nucleotides read TGTGCCAGCAGCCATTCCGTAGTGAATGAGCAGTTCTTC.

This chain joins TRBV7-9 and TRBJ1-1; possibly TRBD1 for D (5 bases). Germline CDR1 reads SEHNR; CDR2 reads FQNEAQ (reference sequence). This CDR3 is built from 14 residues. Trimming took off 2 bases at V and 0 bases at J, with 7 bases between the two ends. Here the CDR3 DNA reads TGTGCCAGCAGCTTAAAAGGGGTGAACACTGAAGCTTTCTTT. Protein sequence: CASSLKGVNTEAFF.

This clone was seen a few times. The V and J genes are TRBV11-3 and TRBJ2-2, with D unresolved. The length of the CDR3 is 13 residues. The germline V gene encodes CDR1 SGHNT and CDR2 YENEEA. V shed 8 bases and J shed 3 bases, with 10 bases lying between them. The CDR3 bases are TGTGCCAGCGCTCTAGGTGACACCGGGGAGCTGTTTTTT. Its protein product is CASALGDTGELFF.

This clone was counted between two and nine times. This chain uses TRBV27 with TRBJ1-2, with 7 bases matching TRBD1. The J segment lost 6 bases and the V segment lost 5 bases, leaving 3 bases of the junction unmatched. Germline loops: CDR1 MNHEY, CDR2 SMNVEV (reference sequence). This CDR3 is 12 amino acids long. This chain's CDR3 is CASSRQGHGYTF. CDR3 nucleotide sequence: TGTGCCAGCAGTCGACAGGGCCATGGCTACACCTTC.

This clone was detected once. The chain links TRBV4-1 to TRBJ2-7; D perhaps matches TRBD2 (6 bases). V was cut by 0 bases and J by 4 bases, with 13 bases left in between. The CDR3 consists of 15 residues. The germline V gene has CDR1 MGHRA and CDR2 YSYEKL. The CDR3 here is CASSQDSGTRYEQYF. The CDR3 nucleotides read TGCGCCAGCAGCCAAGATAGTGGGACTCGTTACGAGCAGTACTTC.

The rearrangement uses TRBV9 and TRBJ2-5, with D possibly TRBD2 on 6 matching bases. Trimming shortened V by 3 bases and J by 5 bases, and 14 bases separated the two germline ends. Germline V CDR1 and CDR2: SGDLS, YYNGEE. This CDR3 spans 14 amino acids. The DNA for the CDR3 is TGTGCCAGCAGCGGGGGGGATTCCCGGGAGACCCAGTACTTC. This gives the protein CASSGGDSRETQYF.

The genes are TRBV30 and TRBJ1-2, with D perhaps matching TRBD1 (6 bases). From germline, CDR1 is GTSNPN and CDR2 SVGIG (reference sequence). The CDR3 contains 12 residues. The V end lost 0 bases, the J end lost 4 bases, and 6 bases lay between the germline ends. CDR3 protein: CAWSVQGYGYTF. In nucleotides, the CDR3 is TGTGCCTGGAGTGTACAGGGCTATGGCTACACCTTC.

V gene TRBV19 combines with J gene TRBJ2-2, with 7 bases matching TRBD1. Germline CDR1 and CDR2: LNHDA and SQIVND (reference sequence). J gave up 4 bases and V 4 bases, and 0 bases lay outside the gene matches. The CDR3 covers 13 residues. The CDR3 bases are TGTGCCAGTAGTACAGGGGGCACCGGGGAGCTGTTTTTT. It codes for CASSTGGTGELFF.

V gene TRBV10-3 combines with J gene TRBJ1-1; D is possibly TRBD1 (5 bases). Deletions cut 7 bases from V and 3 bases from J, with 15 bases between. The CDR3 sequence is 14 residues long. The germline gives CDR1 ENHRY, CDR2 SYGVKD. In nucleotides, the CDR3 is TGTGCCATCAATCCCGGGGGGACGGACACTGAAGCTTTCTTT. Translating it yields CAINPGGTDTEAFF.

The chain links TRBV7-2 to TRBJ1-5; no firm D call. This CDR3 is 13 amino acids long. V lost 3 bases and J 4 bases, leaving 7 bases between the germline ends. Germline assignment: CDR1 SGHTA and CDR2 FQGNSA. The CDR3: CASSFRVNQPQHF. The CDR3 coding sequence is TGTGCCAGCAGCTTTCGGGTTAATCAGCCCCAGCATTTT.

The rearrangement uses TRBV29-1 and TRBJ2-7, with 10 bases lining up with TRBD2. The CDR3 loop spans 16 amino acids. The V and J ends lost 8 bases and 9 bases, in that order; junction bases with no gene match: 22. Germline-derived CDR1 and CDR2 are SQVTM and ANQGSEA. The CDR3: CSFSSGGGLAGVGQYF. DNA of the CDR3: TGCAGCTTCTCATCGGGCGGGGGGCTAGCGGGAGTTGGGCAGTACTTC.